Below, 23 T cell receptor beta chains from the same sample are listed, as sequenced in a study of T cell responses to AZD1222 COVID-19 vaccine. Here immunoSEQ multiplex PCR was the method, and the copy in TCRdb shows in-frame clones only, minus some. The sample lists 200,000 or so clones, approximately 95% occurring once. The sample here was peripheral blood, taken 28 days after the second AZD1222 dose. The receptors shown here come from an adult who received the AZD1222 COVID-19 vaccine.

The rearrangement links TRBV6-1 to TRBJ2-2; TRBD1 matches at 8 bases. This CDR3 spans 17 amino acids. Germline V gene lookup returns CDR1 MNHNS and CDR2 SASEGT. The V and J ends lost 1 base and 4 bases, in that order; junction bases with no gene match: 8. The CDR3 DNA reads TGTGCCAGCAGTGAAGGAAGGCAGGGGGCTGGCACCGGGGAGCTGTTTTTT. Translation gives CASSEGRQGAGTGELFF.

The rearrangement uses TRBV20-1 and TRBJ1-2; a possible D gene is TRBD1 (5 bases). CDR1 is DFQATT and CDR2 is SNEGSKA in the germline V gene (reference sequence). CDR3 length equals 14 residues. Trimming cost V 3 bases and J 5 bases, with 16 bases left between them. For the CDR3, the DNA is TGCAGTGCTAGTCTACAGGTTGGAGGATATGGCTACACCTTC. It yields the protein CSASLQVGGYGYTF.

The CDR3 region is CASITPGYQQWDTQYF. CDR3 nucleotide sequence: TGTGCCAGCATCACCCCCGGCTACCAGCAATGGGATACGCAGTATTTT. V is TRBV21-1 and J is TRBJ2-3. TRBV21-1 is a known pseudogene. The CDR3 spans 16 residues.

The chain employs TRBV19 and TRBJ1-2, with 9 bases identical to TRBD1. The CDR3 is 14 amino acids. The J segment lost 4 bases and the V segment lost 5 bases, leaving 5 bases of the junction unmatched. Per germline, CDR1 LNHDA and CDR2 SQIVND (reference sequence). The CDR3 coding sequence is TGTGCCAGTAGTTCCGGGACAGGGTCCTATGGCTACACCTTC. Protein sequence: CASSSGTGSYGYTF.

V is TRBV5-8 and J is TRBJ2-1, with TRBD2 matching over 8 bases. V shed 1 base, J shed 3 bases, and the junction held 6 bases outside the gene matches. Germline V gives CDR1 SGHTS, CDR2 YDEGEE. The CDR3 runs to 16 residues. In nucleotides, the CDR3 is TGTGCCAGCAGCTTGCCGGGGGGGATGGGCTACAATGAGCAGTTCTTC. Protein product: CASSLPGGMGYNEQFF.

The sample holds one count of this clone. This chain joins TRBV2 and TRBJ1-2, with TRBD1 matching over 7 bases. V lost 5 bases, J lost 8 bases, and 5 bases stayed unmatched. The CDR3 is made up of 12 amino acids. Looked up from germline, CDR1 is SNHLY and CDR2 is FYNNEI. CDR3 bases: TGTGCCAGCAGTTGGACAGGTTTGGGCTACACCTTC. Its translation is CASSWTGLGYTF.

This clone was seen just once. The chain links TRBV6-5 to TRBJ2-7; D is unclear. This CDR3 is built from 14 residues. Trimming shortened V by 4 bases and J by 4 bases, and 14 bases separated the two germline ends. The germline V gene encodes CDR1 MNHEY and CDR2 SVGAGI. The CDR3 nucleotides read TGTGCCAGCAGTTCCCTCGACAAGACTTACGAGCAGTACTTC. Its protein is CASSSLDKTYEQYF.

V usage is TRBV3-1 (or the pseudogene TRBV3-2) and J usage is TRBJ2-4, with D unclear. The V and J ends lost 0 bases and 7 bases respectively, with 13 bases between them. From germline, CDR1 is LGHDT and CDR2 YNNKEL (reference sequence). The CDR3 has 15 amino acids. CDR3 sequence reads: CASSQDVAGVNIQYF. Here the CDR3 DNA reads TGTGCCAGCAGCCAAGACGTTGCTGGCGTGAACATTCAGTACTTC.

The chain carries TRBV1 and TRBJ2-5; the table's D call, TRBD2, was not checked against the DNA. TRBV1 is a documented pseudogene. The CDR3 sequence is 14 residues long. The CDR3 nucleotides read TGCACCAGCAGCCATAGACCCACCGCGGGGGCCCAGTACTTC. This translates into CTSSHRPTAGAQYF.

The genes are TRBV3-1 (or the pseudogene TRBV3-2) and TRBJ2-2; TRBD2 is a possible D gene (5 bases). The CDR3 is 15 residues long. In germline, CDR1 is LGHDT, CDR2 YNNKEL (reference sequence). Trimming shortened V by 2 bases and J by 0 bases, and 7 bases separated the two germline ends. This chain's CDR3 is CASSQTGANTGELFF. The CDR3 nucleotides read TGTGCCAGCAGCCAAACCGGGGCGAACACCGGGGAGCTGTTTTTT.

This clone has just one count. The V call is TRBV7-2, the J call TRBJ2-1, with D perhaps TRBD2 (6 bases). Germline CDR1 SGHTA, CDR2 FQGNSA. The CDR3 is made up of 16 amino acids. Trimming pared 2 bases from V and 5 bases from J, leaving 16 bases between. The CDR3 region is CASSLQSGGGNNEQFF. CDR3 nucleotides: TGTGCCAGCAGCTTACAAAGCGGTGGGGGGAACAATGAGCAGTTCTTC. Full variable domain (rest looked up from reference TRBV7-2 and TRBJ2-1): GAGVSQSPSNKVTEKGKDVELRCDPISGHTALYWYRQSLGQGLEFLIYFQGNSAPDKSGLPSDRFSAERTGGSVSTLTIQRTQQEDSAVYLCASSLQSGGGNNEQFFGPGTRLTVL.

The J gene is TRBJ1-1, the V gene TRBV7-2; weak D call: TRBD1 (6 bases). Per the germline V gene, CDR1 is SGHTA and CDR2 is FQGNSA. V was cut by 1 base and J by 2 bases, with 11 bases left in between. CDR3 length: 15 amino acids. The CDR3 nucleotides read TGTGCCAGCAGCTTAGTTGGGGGGCGAAACACTGAAGCTTTCTTT. Protein sequence: CASSLVGGRNTEAFF. Full variable domain (outside the CDR3, taken from reference TRBV7-2 and TRBJ1-1): GAGVSQSPSNKVTEKGKDVELRCDPISGHTALYWYRQSLGQGLEFLIYFQGNSAPDKSGLPSDRFSAERTGGSVSTLTIQRTQQEDSAVYLCASSLVGGRNTEAFFGQGTRLTVV.

The rearrangement links TRBV6-5 to TRBJ2-5; D might be TRBD2 (5 bases). This CDR3 spans 16 amino acids. V lost 6 bases, J lost 5 bases, and 22 bases lay in between. CDR1 MNHEY and CDR2 SVGAGI come from the germline V gene. The CDR3 loop reads CASSYRFRGIEETQYF. In DNA form, the CDR3 reads TGTGCCAGCAGCTACCGGTTCCGGGGAATCGAGGAGACCCAGTACTTC.

The chain is built from TRBV4-1 and TRBJ1-1; a possible D gene is TRBD1 (5 bases). With 1 base removed from V and 4 bases from J, the gap between germline ends came to 16 bases. This CDR3 comprises 16 residues. From germline, CDR1 is MGHRA and CDR2 YSYEKL. CDR3 DNA: TGCGCCAGCAGCCAAGGGGATGGACCGGGGGGCACTGAAGCTTTCTTT. Translation: CASSQGDGPGGTEAFF.

This clone was observed a single time. V is TRBV7-7 and J is TRBJ1-1; D not resolved. CDR3 length equals 13 residues. Germline lookup yields CDR1 SSHAT and CDR2 FNYEAQ (reference sequence). The V end was cut by 1 base, the J end by 0 bases, with 3 bases between. The CDR3 DNA reads TGTGCCAGCAGCTTAGTCGTGAACACTGAAGCTTTCTTT. It yields the protein CASSLVVNTEAFF.

This clone showed up just once. The rearrangement joins TRBV6-1 to TRBJ2-3, with D hard to call. Trimming shortened V by 4 bases and J by 6 bases, and 5 bases separated the two germline ends. Germline-derived CDR1 and CDR2 are MNHNS and SASEGT. The CDR3 covers 11 residues. Written as DNA, the CDR3 is TGTGCCAGCAGTGGAGTCGATACGCAGTATTTT. Amino acids: CASSGVDTQYF.

On this clone: One end of the junction does not line up with germline, which may come from a read error. The V call is TRBV18, the J call TRBJ1-4; D may be TRBD1 (5 bases). CDR1 and CDR2 (germline): KGHSH, LQKENI. The CDR3 runs to 14 residues. CDR3 nucleotide sequence: TGTGCCAGCTCCCCACGCAGGGATAATGAAAAACTGTTTTTT. Protein product: CASSPRRDNEKLFF.

The genes are TRBV6-1 and TRBJ1-4, with no clear D. The germline CDR1 and CDR2 sequences are MNHNS and SASEGT. Trimming took off 5 bases at V and 0 bases at J, with 7 bases between the two ends. The CDR3 consists of 14 residues. CDR3 region: CASSLMATNEKLFF. CDR3 bases: TGTGCCAGCAGTTTAATGGCAACTAATGAAAAACTGTTTTTT.

This clone has just one count. Written as DNA, the CDR3 is TGTGCCAGCGTACCGGGAAGGGCCAGCACTGAAGCTTTCTTT. It is translated as CASVPGRASTEAFF. The rearrangement links TRBV2 to TRBJ1-1; D call uncertain. The CDR3 length is 14 residues. Trimming pared 8 bases from V and 4 bases from J, leaving 17 bases between. The germline CDR1 and CDR2 sequences are SNHLY and FYNNEI.

This chain connects TRBV13 to TRBJ2-7; the match to TRBD1 covers 7 bases. J was trimmed by 0 bases and V by 5 bases; bases with no gene match: 7. The germline V gene has CDR1 PRHDT and CDR2 FYEKMQ (reference sequence). The CDR3 totals 15 residues. CDR3 protein: CASSIQGNPSYEQYF. The CDR3 nucleotides are TGTGCCAGCAGCATACAGGGGAATCCCTCCTACGAGCAGTACTTC.

This chain uses TRBV5-1 with TRBJ2-3, with D uncertain. In germline, CDR1 is SGHRS, CDR2 YFSETQ. The CDR3 has 11 amino acids. V dropped 1 base and J dropped 5 bases, with 2 bases sitting between them. The CDR3 DNA reads as TGCGCCAGCAGCTTGCGAGATACGCAGTATTTT. Its protein is CASSLRDTQYF.

CDR3 bases: TGTGCCAGCAGTTACGCGGGGGATGGCTACACCTTC. The encoded protein is CASSYAGDGYTF. The rearrangement links TRBV6-5 to TRBJ1-2; weak D call: TRBD1 (5 bases). V dropped 2 bases and J dropped 6 bases, with 7 bases sitting between them. The germline CDR1 and CDR2 sequences are MNHEY and SVGAGI. There are 12 residues in the CDR3.

The V gene is TRBV19, the J gene TRBJ1-5, with 8 bases identical to TRBD1. Germline lookup yields CDR1 LNHDA and CDR2 SQIVND (reference sequence). Germline trimming cut 8 bases from V and 4 bases from J; bases unmatched to any gene: 7. The CDR3 is made up of 14 amino acids. CDR3 bases: TGTGCCAGTTCCCGGGACAGGTATAATCAGCCCCAGCATTTT. Translation: CASSRDRYNQPQHF.